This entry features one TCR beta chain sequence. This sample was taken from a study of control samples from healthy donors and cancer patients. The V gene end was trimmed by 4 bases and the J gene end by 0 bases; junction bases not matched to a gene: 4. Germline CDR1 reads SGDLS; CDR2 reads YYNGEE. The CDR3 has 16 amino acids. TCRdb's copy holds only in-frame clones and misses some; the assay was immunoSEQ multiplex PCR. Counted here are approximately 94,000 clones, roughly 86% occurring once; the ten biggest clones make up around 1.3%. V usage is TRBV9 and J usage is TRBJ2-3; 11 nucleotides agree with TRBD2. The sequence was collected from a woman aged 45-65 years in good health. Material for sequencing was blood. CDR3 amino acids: CASSFSSGGSTDTQYF. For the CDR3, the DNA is TGTGCCAGCAGCTTCTCTAGCGGGGGGAGCACAGATACGCAGTATTTT.